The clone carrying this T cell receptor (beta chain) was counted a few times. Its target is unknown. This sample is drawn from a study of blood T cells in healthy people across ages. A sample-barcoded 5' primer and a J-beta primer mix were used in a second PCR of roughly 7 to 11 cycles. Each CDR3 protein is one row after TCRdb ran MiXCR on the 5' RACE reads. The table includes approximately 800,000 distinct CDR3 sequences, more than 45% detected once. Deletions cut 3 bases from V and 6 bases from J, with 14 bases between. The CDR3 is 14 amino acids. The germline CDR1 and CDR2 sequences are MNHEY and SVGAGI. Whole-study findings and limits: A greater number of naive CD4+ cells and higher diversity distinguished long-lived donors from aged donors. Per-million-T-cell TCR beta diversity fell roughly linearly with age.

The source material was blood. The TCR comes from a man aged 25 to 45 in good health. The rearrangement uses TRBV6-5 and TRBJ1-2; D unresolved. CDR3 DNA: TGTGCCAGCAGTTATGTTCCGGTCGGGAATGGCTACACCTTC. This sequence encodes CASSYVPVGNGYTF.